This TCR beta chain comes out of a study of post-analysis software for immune sequencing data. Study observations and caveats: With TRBV5-6, TRBV5-1 and TRBV20-1 included, about 5 TRBV segments were more frequent in patients than in controls.

The CDR3 runs to 13 residues. The germline V gene encodes CDR1 DFQATT and CDR2 SNEGSKA (reference sequence). Trimming shortened V by 0 bases and J by 4 bases, and 6 bases separated the two germline ends. As concerns this clonotype: Its antigen is unidentified.

Unique molecular identifiers tagged the TCR beta cDNA libraries. A single record per CDR3 protein comes from TCRdb applying MiXCR to the PCR reads. The sample has 700,000 to 900,000 distinct CDR3 sequences; about 45% are singletons. This chain links TRBV20-1 with TRBJ1-4; no definite D call. The origin of this receptor is a girl aged 10 to 17 with multiple sclerosis. The source material was blood. CDR3 amino acids: CSARDRLNEKLFF. The CDR3, as DNA: TGCAGTGCTAGAGATCGGCTTAATGAAAAACTGTTTTTT.